This record concerns one T cell receptor (beta chain) sequence. This entry belongs to a study of OX40 agonist ivuxolimab in advanced cancers. Sequencing was performed with immunoSEQ multiplex PCR; in TCRdb, only in-frame clones are kept and a portion is missing. Of approximately 31,000 clones listed, approximately 80% were seen once; the top ten hold approximately 20%. Germline V gene sequence: CDR1 MNHEY, CDR2 SMNVEV (reference sequence). There are 15 residues in the CDR3. V was clipped by 0 bases and J by 0 bases, with 6 bases between them. Sequences were derived from CD4+ or CD8+ T cells sorted from blood, sampled in a trial of the OX40 agonist ivuxolimab. The chain recombines TRBV27 with TRBJ2-4, with D unclear. This receptor was identified in an adult with an advanced solid tumor such as melanoma, head and neck, liver or kidney cancer. The CDR3: CASSLSSLAKNIQYF. The CDR3 region has the DNA TGTGCCAGCAGTTTATCGTCTCTAGCCAAAAACATTCAGTACTTC.